These T cell receptor beta chains were read from a single sample in a study of human thymus T cells. Clones were read by immunoSEQ multiplex PCR, and TCRdb kept only the in-frame ones, dropping some. The sample holds around 45,000 clones; roughly 94% are singletons and the top ten take around 0.2%. The source material was blood. These receptor sequences come from a girl under three years old with a congenital heart defect but otherwise immunologically healthy. Both conserved end residues are part of each CDR3. The D gene is left open where the match is weak. The size entry is marked missing in some rows and otherwise reads once, few, many or a size class.

>-|once|TRBJ2-5|TRBV7-2
CASSPKDPWETQYF
TGTGCCAGCAGCCCTAAGGACCCGTGGGAGACCCAGTACTTC
>-|once|TRBJ2-7|TRBV30
CAWSGILGIAYEQYF
TGTGCCTGGAGCGGGATCCTAGGAATTGCCTACGAGCAGTACTTC
>-|-|TRBJ2-3|TRBV11-1
CASSSPGGPTDTQYF
TGTGCCAGCAGCTCCCCGGGTGGGCCCACAGATACGCAGTATTTT
>TRBD2|-|TRBJ2-5|TRBV19
CARKLVLSGRGQTQYF
TGTGCCAGAAAACTTGTCCTTAGCGGGAGGGGGCAGACCCAGTACTTC
>-|-|TRBJ1-5|TRBV6-6
CASGGGLWGNQPQHF
TGTGCCAGCGGGGGGGGACTATGGGGCAATCAGCCCCAGCATTTT
>TRBD1|-|TRBJ2-7|TRBV6-1
CASSVGQGAGYEQYF
TGTGCCAGCAGTGTGGGACAGGGGGCTGGGTACGAGCAGTACTTC
>-|-|TRBJ2-7|TRBV7-2
CASSPDKGFRPYEQYF
TGTGCCAGCAGCCCCGATAAAGGATTCAGACCCTACGAGCAGTACTTC
>-|-|TRBJ1-2|TRBV28
CASSLRSGNYGYTF
TGTGCCAGCAGTTTACGATCGGGGAACTATGGCTACACCTTC
>-|few|TRBJ1-1|TRBV10-3
CAITPTANTEAFF
TGTGCCATCACCCCGACAGCGAACACTGAAGCTTTCTTT
>-|-|TRBJ2-1|TRBV27
CASSFVPRSNNEQFF
TGTGCCAGCAGTTTCGTGCCCCGGTCAAACAATGAGCAGTTCTTC
>TRBD2|-|TRBJ2-7|TRBV18
CASSPLAGGHEQYF
TGTGCCAGCTCACCCTTAGCGGGAGGCCACGAGCAGTACTTC
>-|-|TRBJ1-6|TRBV30
CAWTAIPSTNSPLHF
TGTGCCTGGACTGCGATTCCGTCGACGAATTCACCCCTCCACTTT
>TRBD1|-|TRBJ1-2|TRBV9
CASSVTGGVGYGYTF
TGTGCCAGCAGCGTCACAGGGGGAGTAGGCTATGGCTACACCTTC
>TRBD2|-|TRBJ2-2|TRBV13
CASSLVGGRDTGELFF
TGTGCCAGCAGCTTAGTGGGCGGGAGAGATACCGGGGAGCTGTTTTTT
>-|-|TRBJ2-3|TRBV13
CASSPSTDTQYF
TGTGCCAGCAGCCCGAGCACAGATACGCAGTATTTT
>-|-|TRBJ1-5|TRBV5-1
CASSWLGSQPQHF
TGCGCCAGCAGTTGGCTCGGTTCTCAGCCCCAGCATTTT
>-|once|TRBJ1-6|TRBV27
CASGQGSGPLHF
TGTGCCAGCGGGCAGGGCTCCGGGCCCCTCCACTTT
>TRBD2|-|TRBJ2-1|TRBV6-5
CASSYDWASGIEQFF
TGTGCCAGCAGTTACGACTGGGCTAGCGGGATCGAGCAGTTCTTC
>-|-|TRBJ1-3|TRBV7-9
CASSFGTARALYF
TGTGCCAGCAGTTTCGGGACCGCCCGGGCTCTATATTTT
>-|-|TRBJ2-7|TRBV6-5
CASSSLRDPGSYEQYF
TGTGCCAGCAGTTCACTCCGGGACCCCGGTTCCTACGAGCAGTACTTC
>-|-|TRBJ2-1|TRBV11-3
CASSLETSTGGNEQFF
TGTGCCAGCAGCTTAGAAACGAGCACCGGGGGCAATGAGCAGTTCTTC
>TRBD2|-|TRBJ2-2|TRBV6-4
CASSDLAGAGELFF
TGTGCCAGCAGTGACTTAGCGGGAGCTGGGGAGCTGTTTTTT
>TRBD2|-|TRBJ2-2|TRBV5-4
CASSLPLAGLTGELFF
TGTGCCAGCAGCTTGCCTCTAGCGGGACTCACCGGGGAGCTGTTTTTT
>TRBD2|-|TRBJ2-3|TRBV27
CASSPWTSGSRDTQYF
TGTGCCAGCAGTCCCTGGACTAGCGGGAGCCGAGATACGCAGTATTTT
>-|once|TRBJ2-1|TRBV7-2
CASSLVGYNEQFF
TGTGCCAGCAGCTTAGTAGGCTACAATGAGCAGTTCTTC